A selection of T cell receptor beta chains follows, all from one sample in a study of blood T cell repertoires in COVID-19. The method was immunoSEQ multiplex PCR; TCRdb's version includes in-frame clones alone and lacks a portion of them. The table has fewer than 200,000 clones, about 88% seen once. The sequenced sample was peripheral blood. The origin of the receptors is a man aged 35 to 55 with active or convalescent COVID-19. CDR3s include the opening cysteine and the closing phenylalanine or tryptophan. Each record gives: D gene, clone size, J gene, V gene, CDR3 DNA, CDR3 protein. A D gene is named only where the DNA matches it firmly. Some rows have no size entry. The others give once, few or many, or a class for an expanded clone.

TRBD1,.,TRBJ1-3,TRBV5-1,TGCGCCAGCAGCTTGGAGCGACAGGGGCCTGGAAACACCATATATTTT,CASSLERQGPGNTIYF
TRBD1,.,TRBJ2-3,TRBV7-9,TGTGCCAGCAGCCCGACAGGGGGCGCGACAGATACGCAGTATTTT,CASSPTGGATDTQYF
TRBD1,.,TRBJ1-1,TRBV5-1,TGCGCCAGCAGCTCAACAGGGGGATCTGAAGCTTTCTTT,CASSSTGGSEAFF
.,.,TRBJ2-3,TRBV5-1,TGCGCCAGCAGCCCCCAGGGGAGCGCACAAGATACGCAGTATTTT,CASSPQGSAQDTQYF
TRBD2,.,TRBJ2-1,TRBV5-1,TGCGCCAGCAGCTCAGGACTAGCGGGGATTCTAAGCTCCTACAATGAGCAGTTCTTC,CASSSGLAGILSSYNEQFF
.,.,TRBJ2-7,TRBV28,TGTGCCAGCAGCCCTGGTCGGGAGTACGACGAGCAGTACTTC,CASSPGREYDEQYF
.,.,TRBJ2-6,TRBV6-6,TGTGCCAGCAGTCCTGGGGGCAGCCTTTCTGGGGCCAACGTCCTGACTTTC,CASSPGGSLSGANVLTF
.,.,TRBJ2-2,TRBV5-1,TGCGCCAGCAGGAACACAGGGCTCTCCGGGGAGCTGTTTTTT,CASRNTGLSGELFF
.,.,TRBJ2-7,TRBV11-3,TGTGCCAGCAGCCCCCGACAGAAAGACTACGAGCAGTACTTC,CASSPRQKDYEQYF
.,.,TRBJ1-5,TRBV15,TGTGCCACCAGCAGTAGACAAAATCAGCCCCAGCATTTT,CATSSRQNQPQHF
.,.,TRBJ2-2,TRBV4-3,TGCGCCAGCAGCCAAGGACAGGGAGGAGACACCGGGGAGCTGTTTTTT,CASSQGQGGDTGELFF
.,.,TRBJ1-2,TRBV5-5,TGTGCCAGCAGCCCCTTGAGTGGCTACACCTTC,CASSPLSGYTF
TRBD1,.,TRBJ1-2,TRBV7-9,TGTGCCAGCAGCGACCGACAGGGGAGTTCGGGTGGCTACACCTTC,CASSDRQGSSGGYTF
.,.,TRBJ1-1,TRBV27,TGTGCCAGCACCCCGGGAGGGGGTGGCACTGAAGCTTTCTTT,CASTPGGGGTEAFF
TRBD1,once,TRBJ2-3,TRBV5-1,TGCGCCAGCAGCTTAGGACAGGGGCCAGATACGCAGTATTTT,CASSLGQGPDTQYF
TRBD2,.,TRBJ2-3,TRBV7-6,TGTGCCAGCAGTTACGGACTAGCGGGAGGATATACGCAGTATTTT,CASSYGLAGGYTQYF
.,.,TRBJ2-1,TRBV24-1,TGTGCCACCAGTGAATCCCTAATAGCGGACAATGAGCAGTTCTTC,CATSESLIADNEQFF
.,few,TRBJ1-2,TRBV12-3/TRBV12-4,TGTGCCAGCAGTTTCGGGTCGGGGGGCTACACCTTC,CASSFGSGGYTF
.,.,TRBJ1-3,TRBV28,TGTGCCAGCAGTTTAGGGGGGGAAGGGAGAAACACCATATATTTT,CASSLGGEGRNTIYF
.,.,TRBJ2-7,TRBV6-5,TGTGCCAGCAGCCGTCATACAGGGTACGAGCAGTACTTC,CASSRHTGYEQYF
TRBD1,once,TRBJ1-3,TRBV15,TGTGCCACCAGCCGACCAACAGGGGTCGGAAACACCATATATTTT,CATSRPTGVGNTIYF
TRBD2,.,TRBJ2-7,TRBV5-4,TGTGCCAGCAGCTTGGCTAGCGGGAGGCTCTACGAGCAGTACTTC,CASSLASGRLYEQYF
.,.,TRBJ1-1,TRBV5-4,TGTGCCAGCAGCTTGGTTGAGGGGGACACTGAAGCTTTCTTT,CASSLVEGDTEAFF
.,few,TRBJ2-7,TRBV30,TGTGCCTGTGACAGCTCCTACGAGCAGTACTTC,CACDSSYEQYF
.,.,TRBJ1-4,TRBV4-1,TGCGCCAGCAGCCAGACCGGCGGTAATGAAAAACTGTTTTTT,CASSQTGGNEKLFF
TRBD1,.,TRBJ1-2,TRBV5-6,TGTGCCAGCAGCGATGACAGGGTCGACTATTACTATGGCTACACCTTC,CASSDDRVDYYYGYTF
.,once,TRBJ1-2,TRBV21-1,TGTGCCAGCAGATTGCGGACAGGGCGCGGCTACACCTTC,CASRLRTGRGYTF
.,.,TRBJ2-6,TRBV12-3/TRBV12-4,TGTGCTTCATGTTTCTCTGGGGCCAACGTCCTGACTTTC,CASCFSGANVLTF
TRBD1,.,TRBJ1-6,TRBV6-2/TRBV6-3,TGTGCCAGCAGCTTCCGGGACAGTTATAATTCACCCCTCCACTTT,CASSFRDSYNSPLHF
.,.,TRBJ1-1,TRBV5-6,TGTGCCAGCAGCTTACAGGGTAGTTTGTACACTGAAGCTTTCTTT,CASSLQGSLYTEAFF
.,once,TRBJ1-2,TRBV6-5,TGTGCCAGCAGTTACTCGAGGGGAGGGGCGAGTGGCTACACCTTC,CASSYSRGGASGYTF
.,once,TRBJ1-3,TRBV5-6,TGTGCCAGCAGCTCGGACTCGGGACTGAGGACTGGAAACACCATATATTTT,CASSSDSGLRTGNTIYF
.,.,TRBJ2-3,TRBV3-1/TRBV3-2,TGTGCCAGCAGCCGACTAGACACAGATACGCAGTATTTT,CASSRLDTDTQYF
.,.,TRBJ2-2,TRBV10-3,TGTGCCAGCAGACTAGGGGGTGCCGGGGAGCTGTTTTTT,CASRLGGAGELFF
TRBD1,once,TRBJ2-2,TRBV24-1,TGTGCCACCAGTGATTCCGGACAGGGACGGACCGGGGAGCTGTTTTTT,CATSDSGQGRTGELFF
.,.,TRBJ2-7,TRBV7-2,TGTGCCAGCAGCTTAGGGAGCACCTACGAGCAGTACTTC,CASSLGSTYEQYF
.,few,TRBJ2-2,TRBV27,TGTGCCAGCAGTTCCCGGACTGGCGCCGGGGAGCTGTTTTTT,CASSSRTGAGELFF
.,few,TRBJ1-3,TRBV19,TGTGCCAGTAAACGAGAAACGGGGGGAAACACCATATATTTT,CASKRETGGNTIYF
.,.,TRBJ1-1,TRBV25-1,TGTGCCAGCAGTGACACCCACCGGGCCGGGAGGGAAGCTTTCTTT,CASSDTHRAGREAFF
TRBD1,.,TRBJ1-3,TRBV10-3,TGTGCCATCAGAGACAGGGGCGGCGGCACCATATATTTT,CAIRDRGGGTIYF
TRBD1,.,TRBJ2-5,TRBV18,TGTGCCAGCTCACCCAGGACAGGGGTTCAAGAGACCCAGTACTTC,CASSPRTGVQETQYF
.,.,TRBJ1-1,TRBV5-1,TGCGCCAGCAGCTACAAAGACACGAACACTGAAGCTTTCTTT,CASSYKDTNTEAFF
.,.,TRBJ2-5,TRBV2,TGTGCCAGCATGGCTAGCAGCCCCCAGAAGACCCAGTACTTC,CASMASSPQKTQYF
TRBD1,.,TRBJ2-7,TRBV6-5,TGTGCCAGCCGTCAGACCCAGGGGGTTACCTACGAGCAGTACTTC,CASRQTQGVTYEQYF
.,once,TRBJ1-2,TRBV6-5,TGTGCCAGCACCGGGGGGTACGATGGCTACACCTTC,CASTGGYDGYTF
.,.,TRBJ2-7,TRBV6-1,TGTGCCAGCAGTGAAACAGGAAGCAGGAGCGAGCAGTACTTC,CASSETGSRSEQYF
.,.,TRBJ1-2,TRBV7-8,TGTGCCAGCAGCTGGGCCCGCGTTGAGGAGGCTAACTATGGCTACACCTTC,CASSWARVEEANYGYTF
TRBD1,few,TRBJ1-2,TRBV7-9,TGTGCCAGCAGCTTAGGACAGGGTGCCTATGGCTACACCTTC,CASSLGQGAYGYTF
TRBD1,.,TRBJ2-5,TRBV6-5,TGTGCCAGCAGACCAGGGGGCCGGGAGACCCAGTACTTC,CASRPGGRETQYF
.,.,TRBJ2-5,TRBV5-4,TGTGCCAGCAGCCGCAAAGACTCCTACCAAGAGACCCAGTACTTC,CASSRKDSYQETQYF
.,.,TRBJ2-1,TRBV5-6,TGTGCCAGCAGCTGGGATGGGGCTGGCGGCAATGAGCAGTTCTTC,CASSWDGAGGNEQFF
TRBD1,.,TRBJ2-7,TRBV7-9,TGTGCCAGCAGCCAGATTGGGACAGGGGGATCGAGGGAGCAGTACTTC,CASSQIGTGGSREQYF
.,.,TRBJ1-2,TRBV12-3/TRBV12-4,TGTGCCAGCAGTTCGGGAGCTAACTATGGCTACACCTTC,CASSSGANYGYTF
.,.,TRBJ2-2,TRBV27,TGTGCCAGCAGTAAAAATTCAGGGCTTTCTTGGCCCGGGGAGCTGTTTTTT,CASSKNSGLSWPGELFF